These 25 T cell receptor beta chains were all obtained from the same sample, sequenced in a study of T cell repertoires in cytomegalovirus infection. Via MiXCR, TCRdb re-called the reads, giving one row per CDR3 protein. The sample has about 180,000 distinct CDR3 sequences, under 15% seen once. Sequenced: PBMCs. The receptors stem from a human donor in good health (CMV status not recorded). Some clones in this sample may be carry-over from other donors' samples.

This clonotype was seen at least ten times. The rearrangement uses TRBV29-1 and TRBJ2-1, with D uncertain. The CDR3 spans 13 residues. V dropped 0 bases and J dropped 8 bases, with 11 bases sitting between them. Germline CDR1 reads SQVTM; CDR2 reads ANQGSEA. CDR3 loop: CSVEDPPPDEQFF. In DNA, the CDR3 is TGCAGCGTTGAAGACCCGCCGCCGGATGAGCAGTTCTTC.

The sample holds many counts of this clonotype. The CDR3 reads CASSLLGTGRYNEQFF. DNA for the CDR3: TGTGCCAGCAGCTTACTCGGGACCGGCAGGTACAATGAGCAGTTCTTC. The J gene is TRBJ2-1, the V gene TRBV7-2; possibly TRBD1 or TRBD2 for D (5 bases each). The germline V gene encodes CDR1 SGHTA and CDR2 FQGNSA. V was trimmed by 2 bases and J by 4 bases, leaving 15 bases between them. The CDR3 is made up of 16 amino acids.

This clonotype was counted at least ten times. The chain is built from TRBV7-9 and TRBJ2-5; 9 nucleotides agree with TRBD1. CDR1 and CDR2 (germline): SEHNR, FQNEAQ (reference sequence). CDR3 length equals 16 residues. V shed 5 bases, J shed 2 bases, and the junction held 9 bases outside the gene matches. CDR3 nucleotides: TGTGCCAGCAGCCCCAAGAACAGGGGGCTTCAAGAGACCCAGTACTTC. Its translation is CASSPKNRGLQETQYF.

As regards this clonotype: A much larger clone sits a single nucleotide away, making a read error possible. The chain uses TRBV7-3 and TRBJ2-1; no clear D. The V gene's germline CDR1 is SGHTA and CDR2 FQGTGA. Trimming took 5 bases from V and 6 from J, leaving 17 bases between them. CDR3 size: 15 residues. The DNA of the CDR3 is TGTGCCAGCAGCCCGCGTGTGGGTGCCTTCAATGAGCAGTTCTTC. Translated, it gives CASSPRVGAFNEQFF.

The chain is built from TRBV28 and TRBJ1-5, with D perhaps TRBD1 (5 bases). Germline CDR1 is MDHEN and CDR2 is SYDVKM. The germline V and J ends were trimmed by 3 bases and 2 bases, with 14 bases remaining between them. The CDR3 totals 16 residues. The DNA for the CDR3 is TGTGCCAGCAGTTTTATCACGGGACCGGGCAATCAGCCCCAGCATTTT. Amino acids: CASSFITGPGNQPQHF.

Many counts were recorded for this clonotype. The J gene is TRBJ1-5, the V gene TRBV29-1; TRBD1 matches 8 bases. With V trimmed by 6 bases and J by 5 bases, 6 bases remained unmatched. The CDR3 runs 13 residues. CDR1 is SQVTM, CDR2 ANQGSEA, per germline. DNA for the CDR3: TGCAGCGTGGGAGGGACAGGAGATCAGCCCCAGCATTTT. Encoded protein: CSVGGTGDQPQHF. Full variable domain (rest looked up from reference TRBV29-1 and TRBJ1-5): SAVISQKPSRDICQRGTSLTIQCQVDSQVTMMFWYRQQPGQSLTLIATANQGSEATYESGFVIDKFPISRPNLTFSTLTVSNMSPEDSSIYLCSVGGTGDQPQHFGDGTRLSIL.

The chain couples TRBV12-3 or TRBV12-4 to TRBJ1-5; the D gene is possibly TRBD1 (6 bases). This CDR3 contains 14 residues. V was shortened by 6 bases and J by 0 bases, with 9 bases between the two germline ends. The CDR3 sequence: CASRRTDSNQPQHF. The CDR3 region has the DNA TGTGCCAGCAGACGGACAGATAGCAATCAGCCCCAGCATTTT.

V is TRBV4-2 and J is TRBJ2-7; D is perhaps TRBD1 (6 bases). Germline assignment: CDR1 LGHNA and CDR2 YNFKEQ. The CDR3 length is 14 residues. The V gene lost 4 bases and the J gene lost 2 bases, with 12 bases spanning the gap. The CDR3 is CASSPGTTTYEQYF. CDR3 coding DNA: TGTGCCAGCAGCCCCGGGACAACCACCTACGAGCAGTACTTC.

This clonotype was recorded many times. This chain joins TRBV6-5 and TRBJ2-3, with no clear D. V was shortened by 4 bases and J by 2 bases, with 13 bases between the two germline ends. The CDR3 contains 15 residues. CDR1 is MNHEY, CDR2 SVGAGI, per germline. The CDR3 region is CASSSRTGHTDTQYF. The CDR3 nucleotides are TGTGCCAGCAGTTCTCGGACGGGTCACACAGATACGCAGTATTTT.

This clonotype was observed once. In DNA, the CDR3 is TGCAGCGCCCACCCAGGGGGGGGCACCGGGGAGCTGTTTTTT. Its protein is CSAHPGGGTGELFF. The chain couples TRBV29-1 to TRBJ2-2; TRBD1 or TRBD2 may be the D gene (7 bases each). The V end was cut by 7 bases, the J end by 4 bases, with 16 bases between. The CDR3 is 14 residues long. CDR1 SQVTM and CDR2 ANQGSEA come from the germline V gene.

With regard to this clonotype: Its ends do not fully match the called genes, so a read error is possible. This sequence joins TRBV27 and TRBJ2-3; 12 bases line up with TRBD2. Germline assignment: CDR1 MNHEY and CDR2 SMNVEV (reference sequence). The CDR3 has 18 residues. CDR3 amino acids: CAGSFLPPSGGAFDTQYF. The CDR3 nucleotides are TGTGCCGGCAGTTTCTTGCCTCCTAGCGGGGGGGCTTTTGATACGCAGTATTTT.

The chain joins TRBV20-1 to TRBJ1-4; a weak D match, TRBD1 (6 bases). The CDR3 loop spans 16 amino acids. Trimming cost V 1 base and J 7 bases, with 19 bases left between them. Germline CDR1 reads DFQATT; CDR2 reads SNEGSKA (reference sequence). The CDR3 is CSARGPRGSGSEKLFF. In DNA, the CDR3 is TGCAGTGCTAGAGGGCCCAGGGGCAGTGGAAGTGAAAAACTGTTTTTT.

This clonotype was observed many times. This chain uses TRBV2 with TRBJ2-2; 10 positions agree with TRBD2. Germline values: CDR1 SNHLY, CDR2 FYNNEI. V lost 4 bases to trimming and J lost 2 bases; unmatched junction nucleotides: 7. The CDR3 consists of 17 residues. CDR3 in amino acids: CASSVPAGGLNTGELFF. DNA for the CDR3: TGTGCCAGCAGTGTCCCAGCGGGAGGGCTTAACACCGGGGAGCTGTTTTTT.

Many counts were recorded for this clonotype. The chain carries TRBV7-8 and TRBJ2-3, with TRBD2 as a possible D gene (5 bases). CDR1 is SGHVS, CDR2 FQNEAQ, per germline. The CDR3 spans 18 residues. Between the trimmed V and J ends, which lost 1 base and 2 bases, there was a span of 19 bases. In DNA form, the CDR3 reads TGTGCCAGCAGCTTAGAGGATATCTACGGGGAGAACACAGATACGCAGTATTTT. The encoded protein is CASSLEDIYGENTDTQYF. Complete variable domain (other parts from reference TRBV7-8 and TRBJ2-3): GAGVSQSPRYKVAKRGQDVALRCDPISGHVSLFWYQQALGQGPEFLTYFQNEAQLDKSGLPSDRFFAERPEGSVSTLKIQRTQQEDSAVYLCASSLEDIYGENTDTQYFGPGTRLTVL.

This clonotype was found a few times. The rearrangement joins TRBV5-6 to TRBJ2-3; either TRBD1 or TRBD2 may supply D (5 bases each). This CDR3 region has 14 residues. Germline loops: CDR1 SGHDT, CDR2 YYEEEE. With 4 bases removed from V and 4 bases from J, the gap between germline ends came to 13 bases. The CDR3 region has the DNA TGTGCCAGCAGCCCCCCCCGGGGACCAGATACGCAGTATTTT. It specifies CASSPPRGPDTQYF. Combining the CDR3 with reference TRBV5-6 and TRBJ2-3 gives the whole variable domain DAGVTQSPTHLIKTRGQQVTLRCSPKSGHDTVSWYQQALGQGPQFIFQYYEEEERQRGNFPDRFSGHQFPNYSSELNVNALLLGDSALYLCASSPPRGPDTQYFGPGTRLTVL.

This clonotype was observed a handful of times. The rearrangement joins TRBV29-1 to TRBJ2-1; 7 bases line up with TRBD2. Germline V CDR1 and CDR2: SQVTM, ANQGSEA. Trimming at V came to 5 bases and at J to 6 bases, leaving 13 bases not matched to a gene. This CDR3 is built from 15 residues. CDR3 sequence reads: CSVPRRLANPNEQFF. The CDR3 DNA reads TGCAGCGTTCCCCGAAGACTAGCAAACCCCAATGAGCAGTTCTTC.

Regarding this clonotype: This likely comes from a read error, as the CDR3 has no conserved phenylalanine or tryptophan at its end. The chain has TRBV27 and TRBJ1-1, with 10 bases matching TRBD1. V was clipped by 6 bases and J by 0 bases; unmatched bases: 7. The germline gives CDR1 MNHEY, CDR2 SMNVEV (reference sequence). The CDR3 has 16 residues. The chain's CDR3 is CASRGQGETMNTEAFL. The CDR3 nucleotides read TGTGCCAGCAGAGGACAGGGGGAGACCATGAACACTGAAGCTTTCCTT.

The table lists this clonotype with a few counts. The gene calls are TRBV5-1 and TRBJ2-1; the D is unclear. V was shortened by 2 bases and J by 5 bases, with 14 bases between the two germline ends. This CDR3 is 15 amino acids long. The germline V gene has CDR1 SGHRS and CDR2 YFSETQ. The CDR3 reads CASSFDPSVNNEQFF. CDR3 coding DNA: TGCGCCAGCAGCTTTGACCCCTCGGTCAACAATGAGCAGTTCTTC.

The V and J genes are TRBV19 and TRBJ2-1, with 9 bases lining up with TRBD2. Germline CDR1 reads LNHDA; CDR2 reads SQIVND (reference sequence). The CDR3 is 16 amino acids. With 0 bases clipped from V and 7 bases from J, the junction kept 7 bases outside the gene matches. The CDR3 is CASSIDYAGGWNEQFF. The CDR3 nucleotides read TGTGCCAGTAGTATAGATTACGCGGGAGGGTGGAATGAGCAGTTCTTC.

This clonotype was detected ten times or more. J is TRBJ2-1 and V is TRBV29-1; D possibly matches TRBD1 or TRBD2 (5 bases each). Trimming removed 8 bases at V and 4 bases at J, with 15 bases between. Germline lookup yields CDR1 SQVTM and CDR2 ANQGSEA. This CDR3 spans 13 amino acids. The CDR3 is CSSPGPKYNEQFF. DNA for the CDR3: TGCAGCTCCCCGGGACCGAAGTACAATGAGCAGTTCTTC.

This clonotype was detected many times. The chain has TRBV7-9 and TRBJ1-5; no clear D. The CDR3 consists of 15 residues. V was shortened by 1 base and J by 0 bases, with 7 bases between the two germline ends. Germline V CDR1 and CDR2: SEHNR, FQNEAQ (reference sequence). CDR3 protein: CASSLVGNSNQPQHF. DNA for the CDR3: TGTGCCAGCAGCTTAGTCGGGAATAGCAATCAGCCCCAGCATTTT.

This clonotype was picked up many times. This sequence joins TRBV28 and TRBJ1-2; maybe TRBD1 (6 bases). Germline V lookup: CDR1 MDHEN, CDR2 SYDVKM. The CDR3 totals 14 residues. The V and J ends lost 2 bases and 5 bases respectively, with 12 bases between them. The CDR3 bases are TGTGCCAGCAGTTTACGACAGGATCTTTATGGCTACACCTTC. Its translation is CASSLRQDLYGYTF.

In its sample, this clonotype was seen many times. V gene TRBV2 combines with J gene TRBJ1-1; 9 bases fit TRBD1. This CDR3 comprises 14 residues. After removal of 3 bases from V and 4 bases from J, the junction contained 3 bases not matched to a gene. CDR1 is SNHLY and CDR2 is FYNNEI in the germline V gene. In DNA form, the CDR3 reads TGTGCCAGCAGTGATACAGGGGGCAGCACTGAAGCTTTCTTT. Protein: CASSDTGGSTEAFF.

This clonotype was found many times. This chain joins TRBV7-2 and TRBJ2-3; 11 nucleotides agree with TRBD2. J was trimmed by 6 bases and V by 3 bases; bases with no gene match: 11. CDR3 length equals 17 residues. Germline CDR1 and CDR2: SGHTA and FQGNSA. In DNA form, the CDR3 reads TGTGCCAGCAGCTTGATCCTATCGTCTAGCGGGAGGGATACGCAGTATTTT. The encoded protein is CASSLILSSSGRDTQYF.

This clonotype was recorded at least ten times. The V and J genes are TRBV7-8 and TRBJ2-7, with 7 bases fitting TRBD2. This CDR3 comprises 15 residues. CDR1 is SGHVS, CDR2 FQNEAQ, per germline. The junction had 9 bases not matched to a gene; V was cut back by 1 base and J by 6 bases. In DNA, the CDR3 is TGTGCCAGCAGCTTAGTTTTGGCGGGAGCGGGCGAGCAGTACTTC. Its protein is CASSLVLAGAGEQYF.